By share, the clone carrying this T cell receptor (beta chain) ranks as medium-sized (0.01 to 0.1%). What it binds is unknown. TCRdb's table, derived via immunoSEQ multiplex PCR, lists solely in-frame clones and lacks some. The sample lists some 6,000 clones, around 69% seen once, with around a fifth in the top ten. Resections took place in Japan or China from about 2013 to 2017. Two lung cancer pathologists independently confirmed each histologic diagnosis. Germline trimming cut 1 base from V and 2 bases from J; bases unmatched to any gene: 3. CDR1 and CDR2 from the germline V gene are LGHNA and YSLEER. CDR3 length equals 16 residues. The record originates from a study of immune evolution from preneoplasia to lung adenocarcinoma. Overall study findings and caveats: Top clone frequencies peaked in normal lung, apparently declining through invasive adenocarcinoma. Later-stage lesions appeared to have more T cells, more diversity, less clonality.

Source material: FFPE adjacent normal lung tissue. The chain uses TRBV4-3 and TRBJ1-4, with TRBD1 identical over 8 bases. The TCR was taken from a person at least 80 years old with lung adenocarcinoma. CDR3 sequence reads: CASSQGTGLTNEKLFF. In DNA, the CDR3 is TGCGCCAGCAGCCAAGGGACAGGGCTTACTAATGAAAAACTGTTTTTT.